The 11 T cell receptor beta chains below all came from one sample that was sequenced in a study of post-analysis software for immune sequencing data. Whole-study findings and limits: Roughly five TRBV segments appeared more often in patients than in controls, and TRBV5-6, TRBV5-1 and TRBV20-1 were among these.

Which antigens these TCRs recognize remains unknown. Unique molecular identifiers were present in the TCR beta cDNA libraries. TCRdb itself ran the PCR reads through MiXCR, one entry per CDR3 protein. The sample has about 810,000 distinct CDR3 sequences, about 50% seen once. Material for sequencing was blood. The receptors here all came from a girl aged 10-17 years with multiple sclerosis.

The CDR3, as DNA: TGTGCCAGCAGCTCGGACAGGGGGCACTCCTACGAGCAGTACTTC. Translating it yields CASSSDRGHSYEQYF. The rearrangement links TRBV7-9 to TRBJ2-7; 11 bases map to TRBD1. Trimming took 4 bases from V and 0 from J; bases not matched to a gene: 2. CDR1 and CDR2 from the germline V gene are SEHNR and FQNEAQ (reference sequence). The CDR3 loop spans 15 amino acids. The whole variable domain, remainder taken from reference TRBV7-9 and TRBJ2-7, is DTGVSQNPRHKITKRGQNVTFRCDPISEHNRLYWYRQTLGQGPEFLTYFQNEAQLEKSRLLSDRFSAERPKGSFSTLEIQRTEQGDSAMYLCASSSDRGHSYEQYFGPGTRLTVT.

This clonotype was observed a few times. This chain links TRBV10-3 with TRBJ2-5; 8 nucleotides agree with TRBD1. Germline-derived CDR1 and CDR2 are ENHRY and SYGVKD. CDR3 length equals 19 residues. J lost 4 bases, V lost 3 bases, and 19 bases had no gene match. CDR3: CAISDPRGNTGGPRETQYF. The DNA for the CDR3 is TGTGCCATCAGTGACCCTCGGGGAAATACAGGGGGACCAAGAGAGACCCAGTACTTC.

The gene calls are TRBV10-3 and TRBJ1-2, with D possibly being TRBD1 (5 bases). The CDR3 sequence is 15 residues long. V was pared by 0 bases and J by 4 bases, with 12 bases between. Germline CDR1 ENHRY, CDR2 SYGVKD. CDR3 DNA sequence: TGTGCCATCAGTGAGTCGGGACCCTCCGGCTATGGCTACACCTTC. Encoded protein: CAISESGPSGYGYTF.

This clonotype was detected only a few times. Here the CDR3 reads CASSQDSNYGYTF. The CDR3 DNA follows: TGTGCCAGCAGCCAAGACAGCAACTATGGCTACACCTTC. The rearrangement links TRBV4-2 to TRBJ1-2; D ambiguous. The CDR3 runs to 13 residues. The germline CDR1 and CDR2 sequences are LGHNA and YNFKEQ. The germline V and J ends were trimmed by 0 bases and 2 bases, with 4 bases remaining between them.

The gene calls are TRBV14 and TRBJ2-3; D may match TRBD1 or TRBD2 (5 bases each). CDR1 is SGHDN, CDR2 FVKESK, per germline. This CDR3 has 15 amino acids. Trimming shortened V by 0 bases and J by 6 bases, and 13 bases separated the two germline ends. CDR3 nucleotide sequence: TGTGCCAGCAGCCAAGATACTCGGGGCGCGGATACGCAGTATTTT. This codes for CASSQDTRGADTQYF. The full variable domain, its missing parts supplied by reference TRBV14 and TRBJ2-3, is EAGVTQFPSHSVIEKGQTVTLRCDPISGHDNLYWYRRVMGKEIKFLLHFVKESKQDESGMPNNRFLAERTGGTYSTLKVQPAELEDSGVYFCASSQDTRGADTQYFGPGTRLTVL.

This clonotype was counted between two and nine times. The chain is built from TRBV7-9 and TRBJ1-2; tentative D call: TRBD1 (6 bases). V was pared by 5 bases and J by 4 bases, with 17 bases between. This CDR3 comprises 15 residues. Germline values: CDR1 SEHNR, CDR2 FQNEAQ (reference sequence). CDR3 nucleotide sequence: TGTGCCAGCAGCCCGATTGGGGGGCGGTCCTATGGCTACACCTTC. Protein sequence: CASSPIGGRSYGYTF.

The chain has TRBV28 and TRBJ1-2; no clear D. CDR3 length: 13 residues. Per the germline V gene, CDR1 is MDHEN and CDR2 is SYDVKM. The V and J ends lost 7 bases and 4 bases respectively, with 13 bases between them. The CDR3 region is CASTVTGGYGYTF. CDR3 in DNA: TGTGCCAGCACCGTGACCGGTGGCTATGGCTACACCTTC.

This clonotype has only a few counts. V usage is TRBV6-5 and J usage is TRBJ2-7; 9 nucleotides match TRBD1. Trimming cost V 2 bases and J 3 bases; bases outside gene matches: 8. CDR3 length: 16 amino acids. The germline V gene encodes CDR1 MNHEY and CDR2 SVGAGI. The CDR3 sequence: CASSYPAGTGYYEQYF. The CDR3 DNA is TGTGCCAGCAGTTACCCTGCCGGGACAGGGTACTACGAGCAGTACTTC.

The rearrangement links TRBV19 to TRBJ2-1; weak D call: TRBD1 (5 bases). Germline V gives CDR1 LNHDA, CDR2 SQIVND (reference sequence). The CDR3 has 11 residues. The V end lost 5 bases, the J end lost 15 bases, and 14 bases lay between the germline ends. The DNA of the CDR3 is TGTGCCAGTAGTCTTGGCAGGGCACCGTTCTTC. Protein sequence: CASSLGRAPFF.

The CDR3 DNA reads TGTGCCAGCAGGGAGGACAGGATGAACACTGAAGCTTTCTTT. Protein product: CASREDRMNTEAFF. The chain has TRBV25-1 and TRBJ1-1, with TRBD1 identical over 7 bases. V trimming: 6 bases; J trimming: 0 bases; junction bases outside the gene matches: 4. This CDR3 has 14 amino acids. Germline CDR1 reads MGHDK; CDR2 reads SYGVNS.

This CDR3 reads CSGRVYGEQYF. CDR3 sequence (DNA): TGCAGCGGGAGGGTCTATGGCGAGCAGTACTTC. The chain is built from TRBV29-1 and TRBJ2-7; weak D call: TRBD2 (6 bases). Germline assignment: CDR1 SQVTM and CDR2 ANQGSEA. This CDR3 region has 11 residues. Trimming shortened V by 7 bases and J by 6 bases, and 13 bases separated the two germline ends.